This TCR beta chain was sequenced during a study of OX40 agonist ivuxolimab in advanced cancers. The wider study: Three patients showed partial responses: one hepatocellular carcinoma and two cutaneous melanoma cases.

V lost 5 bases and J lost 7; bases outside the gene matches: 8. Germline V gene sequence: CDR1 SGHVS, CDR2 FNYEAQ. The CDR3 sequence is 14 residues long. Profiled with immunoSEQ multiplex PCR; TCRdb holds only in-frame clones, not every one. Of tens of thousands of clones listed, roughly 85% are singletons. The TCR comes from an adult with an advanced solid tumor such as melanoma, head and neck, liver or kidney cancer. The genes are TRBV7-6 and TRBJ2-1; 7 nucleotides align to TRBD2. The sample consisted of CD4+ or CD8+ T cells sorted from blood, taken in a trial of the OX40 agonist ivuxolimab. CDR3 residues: CASSASGVGNEQFF. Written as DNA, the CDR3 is TGTGCCAGCAGCGCGAGCGGGGTCGGGAATGAGCAGTTCTTC.